This record covers a single T cell receptor beta chain. Assay: immunoSEQ multiplex PCR; the TCRdb copy retains only in-frame clones and omits some. The sample lists 110,000 or so clones, around nine tenths occurring once. The source of the sample is a study of control samples from healthy donors and cancer patients. Losses at the gene ends were 8 bases for V and 5 bases for J; bases not matched to a gene: 8. Germline CDR1 and CDR2: MNHEY and SVGAGI. This CDR3 is 14 amino acids long. V usage is TRBV6-5 and J usage is TRBJ1-4, with 7 bases identical to TRBD1. The sample consisted of blood. The receptor's source is a man younger than 45 in good health. DNA for the CDR3: TGTGCCAGCCTTGTTGACAGGGTAAATGAAAAACTGTTTTTT. This codes for CASLVDRVNEKLFF.